The next 2 T cell receptor beta chains were all read from a single sample in a study of shared clonotypes between healthy human individuals. Profiled with immunoSEQ multiplex PCR; TCRdb holds only in-frame clones, not every one. The data show a few million clones, with over 90% seen just once and about 0.39% held by the top ten. The sample comprised naive CD4+ T cells from PBMCs. Documented subset: CD45RA+ positively selected. These receptors came from a man in his late teens or twenties in good health. Some clones in this sample may be carry-over from other donors' samples.

This sequence joins TRBV4-1 and TRBJ1-2; possibly TRBD1 for D (5 bases). Per the germline V gene, CDR1 is MGHRA and CDR2 is YSYEKL. The CDR3 loop spans 16 amino acids. V lost 2 bases to trimming and J lost 3 bases, with 16 bases between them. The CDR3 nucleotides read TGCGCCAGCAGCCAACCGGGGGAGCGGCTGTACTATGGCTACACCTTC. It specifies CASSQPGERLYYGYTF.

The rearrangement uses TRBV14 and TRBJ2-2; no clear D. V was clipped by 3 bases and J by 1 base, with 12 bases between them. The CDR3 runs to 16 residues. Germline CDR1 and CDR2: SGHDN and FVKESK. The CDR3 loop is CASSQIRPQNTGELFF. DNA of the CDR3: TGTGCCAGCAGCCAGATCCGTCCGCAGAACACCGGGGAGCTGTTTTTT.